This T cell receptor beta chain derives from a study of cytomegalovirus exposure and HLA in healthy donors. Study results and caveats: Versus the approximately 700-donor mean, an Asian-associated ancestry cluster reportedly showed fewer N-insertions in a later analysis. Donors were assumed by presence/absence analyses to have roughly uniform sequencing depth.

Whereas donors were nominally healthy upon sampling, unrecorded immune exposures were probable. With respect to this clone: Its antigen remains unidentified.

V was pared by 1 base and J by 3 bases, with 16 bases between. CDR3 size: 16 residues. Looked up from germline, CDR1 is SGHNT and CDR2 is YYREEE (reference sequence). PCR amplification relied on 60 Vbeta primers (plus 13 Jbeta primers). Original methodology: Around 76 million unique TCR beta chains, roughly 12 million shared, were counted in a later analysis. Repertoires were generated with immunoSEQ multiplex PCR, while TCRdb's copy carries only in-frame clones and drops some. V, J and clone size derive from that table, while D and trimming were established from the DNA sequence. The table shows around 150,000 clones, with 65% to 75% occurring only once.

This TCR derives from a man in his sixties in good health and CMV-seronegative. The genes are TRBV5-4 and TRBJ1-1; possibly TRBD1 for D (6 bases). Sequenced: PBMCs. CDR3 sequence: CASSLKRDYRDTEAFF. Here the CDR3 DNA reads TGTGCCAGCAGCTTGAAGAGGGACTACAGGGACACTGAAGCTTTCTTT.